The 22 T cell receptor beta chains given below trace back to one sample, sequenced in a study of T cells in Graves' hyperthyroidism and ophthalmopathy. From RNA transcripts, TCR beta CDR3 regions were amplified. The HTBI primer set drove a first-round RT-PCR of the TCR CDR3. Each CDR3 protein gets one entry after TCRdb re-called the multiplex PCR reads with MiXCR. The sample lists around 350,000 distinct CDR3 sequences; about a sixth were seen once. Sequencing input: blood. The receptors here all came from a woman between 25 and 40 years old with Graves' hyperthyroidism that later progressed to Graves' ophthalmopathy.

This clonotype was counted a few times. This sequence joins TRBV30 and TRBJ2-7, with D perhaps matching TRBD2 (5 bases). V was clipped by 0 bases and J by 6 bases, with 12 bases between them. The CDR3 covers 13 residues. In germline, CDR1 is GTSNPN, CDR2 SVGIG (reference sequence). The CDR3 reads CAWSVLGAGEQYF. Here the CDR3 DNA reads TGTGCCTGGAGTGTACTGGGAGCTGGCGAGCAGTACTTC.

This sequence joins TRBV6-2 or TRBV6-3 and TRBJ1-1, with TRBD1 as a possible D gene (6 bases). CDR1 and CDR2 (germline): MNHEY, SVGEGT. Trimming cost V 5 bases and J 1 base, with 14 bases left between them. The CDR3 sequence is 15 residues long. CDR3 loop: CASSTTGSGNTEAFF. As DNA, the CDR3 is TGTGCCAGCAGTACCACAGGGAGCGGGAACACTGAAGCTTTCTTT.

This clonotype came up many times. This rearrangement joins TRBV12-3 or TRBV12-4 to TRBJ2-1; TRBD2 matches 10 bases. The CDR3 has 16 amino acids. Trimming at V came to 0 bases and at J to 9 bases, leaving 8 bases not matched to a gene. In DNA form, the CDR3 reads TGTGCCAGCAGTTTAGCGCCCCTAGCGGGAGTGGGTGAGCAGTTCTTC. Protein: CASSLAPLAGVGEQFF.

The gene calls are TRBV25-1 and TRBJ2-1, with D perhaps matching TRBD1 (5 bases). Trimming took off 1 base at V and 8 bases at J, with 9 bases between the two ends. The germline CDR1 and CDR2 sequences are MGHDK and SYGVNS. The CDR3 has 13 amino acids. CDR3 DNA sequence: TGTGCCAGCAGTGAATTAGGGGTCGATGAGCAGTTCTTC. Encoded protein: CASSELGVDEQFF. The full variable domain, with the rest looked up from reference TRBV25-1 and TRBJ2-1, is EADIYQTPRYLVIGTGKKITLECSQTMGHDKMYWYQQDPGMELHLIHYSYGVNSTEKGDLSSESTVSRIRTEHFPLTLESARPSHTSQYLCASSELGVDEQFFGPGTRLTVL.

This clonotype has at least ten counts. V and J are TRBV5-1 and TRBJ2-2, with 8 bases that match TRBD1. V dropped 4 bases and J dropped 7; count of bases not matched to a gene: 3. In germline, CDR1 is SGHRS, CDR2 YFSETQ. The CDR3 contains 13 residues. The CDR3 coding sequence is TGCGCCAGCAGCGGACAGGGATTCGGGGAGCTGTTTTTT. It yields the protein CASSGQGFGELFF. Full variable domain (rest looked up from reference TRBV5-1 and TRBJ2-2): KAGVTQTPRYLIKTRGQQVTLSCSPISGHRSVSWYQQTPGQGLQFLFEYFSETQRNKGNFPGRFSGRQFSNSRSEMNVSTLELGDSALYLCASSGQGFGELFFGEGSRLTVL.

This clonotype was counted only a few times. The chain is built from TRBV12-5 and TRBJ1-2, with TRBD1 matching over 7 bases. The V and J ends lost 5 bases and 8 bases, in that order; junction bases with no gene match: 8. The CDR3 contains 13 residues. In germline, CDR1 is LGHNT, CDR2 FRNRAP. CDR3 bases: TGTGCTAGTGGTCCCCTTAAACAGGGGGGCTACACCTTC. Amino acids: CASGPLKQGGYTF.

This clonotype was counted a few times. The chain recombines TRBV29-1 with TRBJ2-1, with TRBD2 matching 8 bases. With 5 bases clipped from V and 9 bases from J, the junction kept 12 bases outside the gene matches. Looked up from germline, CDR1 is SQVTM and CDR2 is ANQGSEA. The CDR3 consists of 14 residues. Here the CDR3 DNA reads TGCAGCGTTATAGCGGGGTCCCCCGTCGGTGAGCAGTTCTTC. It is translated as CSVIAGSPVGEQFF.

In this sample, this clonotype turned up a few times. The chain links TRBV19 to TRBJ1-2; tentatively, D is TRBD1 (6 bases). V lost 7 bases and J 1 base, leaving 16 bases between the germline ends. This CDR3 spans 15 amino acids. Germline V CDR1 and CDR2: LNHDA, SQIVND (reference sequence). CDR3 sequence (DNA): TGTGCCAGTACGACACTGGACAGCGATAACTATGGCTACACCTTC. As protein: CASTTLDSDNYGYTF.

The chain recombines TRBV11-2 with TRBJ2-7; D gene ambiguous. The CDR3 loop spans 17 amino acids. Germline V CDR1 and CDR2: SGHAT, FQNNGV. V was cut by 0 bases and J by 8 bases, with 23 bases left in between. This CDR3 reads CASSLDPGRTFVAQQYF. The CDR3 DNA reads TGTGCCAGCAGCTTAGATCCCGGCAGGACCTTTGTTGCGCAGCAGTACTTC.

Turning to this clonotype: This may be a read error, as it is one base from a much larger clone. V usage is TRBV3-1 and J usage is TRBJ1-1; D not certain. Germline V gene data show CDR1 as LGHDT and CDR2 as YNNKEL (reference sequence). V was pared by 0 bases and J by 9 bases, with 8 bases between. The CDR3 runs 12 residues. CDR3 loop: CASSQDSVKAFF. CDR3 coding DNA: TGTGCCAGCAGCCAAGATTCCGTTAAAGCTTTCTTT.

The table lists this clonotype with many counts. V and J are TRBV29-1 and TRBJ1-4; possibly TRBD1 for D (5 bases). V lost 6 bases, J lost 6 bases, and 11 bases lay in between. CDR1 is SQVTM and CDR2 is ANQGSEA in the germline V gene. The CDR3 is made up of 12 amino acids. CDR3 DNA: TGCAGCGTCGGCGGGACTCATGAAAAACTGTTTTTT. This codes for CSVGGTHEKLFF.

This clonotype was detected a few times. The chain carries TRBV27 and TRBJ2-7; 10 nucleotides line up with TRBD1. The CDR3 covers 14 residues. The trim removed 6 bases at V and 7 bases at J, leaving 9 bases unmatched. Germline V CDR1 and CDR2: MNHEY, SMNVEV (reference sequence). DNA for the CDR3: TGTGCCAGCAGCCGGGGACAGGGGTTCAATGAGCAGTACTTC. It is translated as CASSRGQGFNEQYF.

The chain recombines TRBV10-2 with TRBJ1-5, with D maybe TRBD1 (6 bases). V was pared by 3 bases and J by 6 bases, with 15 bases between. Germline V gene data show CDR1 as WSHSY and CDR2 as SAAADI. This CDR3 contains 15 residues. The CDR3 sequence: CASSEVPLGGQPQHF. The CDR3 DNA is TGCGCCAGCAGTGAAGTGCCATTAGGGGGTCAGCCCCAGCATTTT.

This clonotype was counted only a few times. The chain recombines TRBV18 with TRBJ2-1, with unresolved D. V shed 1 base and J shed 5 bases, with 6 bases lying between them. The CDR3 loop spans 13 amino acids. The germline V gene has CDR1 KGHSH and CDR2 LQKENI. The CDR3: CASSPRLNNEQFF. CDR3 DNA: TGTGCCAGCTCACCACGGCTGAACAATGAGCAGTTCTTC.

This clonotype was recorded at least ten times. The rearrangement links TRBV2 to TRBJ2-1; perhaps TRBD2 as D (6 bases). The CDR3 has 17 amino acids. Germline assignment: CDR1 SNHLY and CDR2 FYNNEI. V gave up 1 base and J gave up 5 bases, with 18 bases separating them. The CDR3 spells CASSEVRRVGRNNEQFF. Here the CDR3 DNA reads TGTGCCAGCAGTGAAGTACGTCGTGTCGGGAGAAACAATGAGCAGTTCTTC.

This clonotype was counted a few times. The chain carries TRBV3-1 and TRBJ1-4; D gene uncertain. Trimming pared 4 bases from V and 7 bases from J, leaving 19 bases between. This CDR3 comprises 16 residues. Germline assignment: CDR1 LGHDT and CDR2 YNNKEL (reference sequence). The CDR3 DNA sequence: TGTGCCAGCAGCCCCCTGGGCGGCATGCGGGTTGAAAAACTGTTTTTT. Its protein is CASSPLGGMRVEKLFF.

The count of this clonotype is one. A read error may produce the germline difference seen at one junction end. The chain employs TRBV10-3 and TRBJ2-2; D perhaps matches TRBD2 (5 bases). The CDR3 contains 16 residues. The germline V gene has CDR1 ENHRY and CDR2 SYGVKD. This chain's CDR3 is CAISESTVGSVGELLF. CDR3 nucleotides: TGTGCCATCAGTGAGTCGACTGTAGGCTCGGTCGGGGAGCTGCTTTTT.

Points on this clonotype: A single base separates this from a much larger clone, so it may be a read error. For the CDR3, the DNA is TGTGCCAGCAGCCAAGAGGGTAGAGATACGCAGTATTTT. It translates to CASSQEGRDTQYF. The chain couples TRBV3-1 to TRBJ2-3; no clear D. The CDR3 is 13 amino acids. Trimming stripped 0 bases from V and 5 bases from J, with 6 bases between. Germline CDR1 and CDR2: LGHDT and YNNKEL (reference sequence).

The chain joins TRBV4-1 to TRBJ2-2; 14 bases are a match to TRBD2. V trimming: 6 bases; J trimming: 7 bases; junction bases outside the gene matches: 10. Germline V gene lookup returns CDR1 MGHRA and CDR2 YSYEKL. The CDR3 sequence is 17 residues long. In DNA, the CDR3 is TGCGCCAGCAGTCCGACTAGCGGGGGGGCCCTCAGCGGGGAGCTGTTTTTT. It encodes CASSPTSGGALSGELFF.

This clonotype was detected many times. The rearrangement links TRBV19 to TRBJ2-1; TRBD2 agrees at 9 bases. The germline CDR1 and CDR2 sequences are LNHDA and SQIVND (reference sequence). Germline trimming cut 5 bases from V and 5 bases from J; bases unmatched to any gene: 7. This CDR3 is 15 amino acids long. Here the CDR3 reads CASSPLAGIDNEQFF. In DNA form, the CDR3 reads TGTGCCAGTAGTCCCCTAGCGGGGATCGACAATGAGCAGTTCTTC.

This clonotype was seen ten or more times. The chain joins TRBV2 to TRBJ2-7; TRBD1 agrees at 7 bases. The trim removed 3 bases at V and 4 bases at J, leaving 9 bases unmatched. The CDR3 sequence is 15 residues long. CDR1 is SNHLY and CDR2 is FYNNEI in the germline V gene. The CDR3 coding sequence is TGTGCCAGCAGTGACCAGGCAGGGGGTTGGTACGAGCAGTACTTC. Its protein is CASSDQAGGWYEQYF.

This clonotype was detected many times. The CDR3 nucleotides read TGTGCCAGCTCACGCGGTAATTCACCCCTCCACTTT. Its protein product is CASSRGNSPLHF. This chain links TRBV18 with TRBJ1-6, with D unresolved. Trimming removed 4 bases at V and 6 bases at J, with 4 bases between. Germline loops: CDR1 KGHSH, CDR2 LQKENI. This CDR3 spans 12 amino acids.